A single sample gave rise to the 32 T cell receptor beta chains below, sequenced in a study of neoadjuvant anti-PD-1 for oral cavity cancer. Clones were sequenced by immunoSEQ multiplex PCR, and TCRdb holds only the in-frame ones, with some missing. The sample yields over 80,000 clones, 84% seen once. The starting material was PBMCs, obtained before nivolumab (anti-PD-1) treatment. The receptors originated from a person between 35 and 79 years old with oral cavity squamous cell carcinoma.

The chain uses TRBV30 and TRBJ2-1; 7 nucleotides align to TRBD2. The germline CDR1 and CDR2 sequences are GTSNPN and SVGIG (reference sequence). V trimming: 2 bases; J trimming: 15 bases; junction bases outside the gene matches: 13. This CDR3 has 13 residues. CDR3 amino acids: CAWSRQRDLRWFF. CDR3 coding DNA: TGTGCCTGGAGTCGCCAGCGGGACCTCAGGTGGTTCTTC.

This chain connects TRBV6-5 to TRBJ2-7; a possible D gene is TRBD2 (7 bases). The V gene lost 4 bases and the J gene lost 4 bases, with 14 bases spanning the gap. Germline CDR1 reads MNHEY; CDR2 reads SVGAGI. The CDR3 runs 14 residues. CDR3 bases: TGTGCCAGCAGTTCCCTACGGGGGGCTTACGAGCAGTACTTC. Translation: CASSSLRGAYEQYF.

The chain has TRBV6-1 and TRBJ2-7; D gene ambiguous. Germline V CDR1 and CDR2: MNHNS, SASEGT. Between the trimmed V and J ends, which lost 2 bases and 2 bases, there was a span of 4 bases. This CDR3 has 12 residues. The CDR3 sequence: CASSEWTYEQYF. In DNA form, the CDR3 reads TGTGCCAGCAGTGAATGGACCTACGAGCAGTACTTC.

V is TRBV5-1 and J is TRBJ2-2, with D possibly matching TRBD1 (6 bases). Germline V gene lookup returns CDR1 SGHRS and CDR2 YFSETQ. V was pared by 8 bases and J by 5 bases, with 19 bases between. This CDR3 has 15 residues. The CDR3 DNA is TGCGCCAGTAGTTACAGGGACGGAACTACCGGGGAGCTGTTTTTT. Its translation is CASSYRDGTTGELFF. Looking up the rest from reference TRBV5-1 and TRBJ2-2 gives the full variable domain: KAGVTQTPRYLIKTRGQQVTLSCSPISGHRSVSWYQQTPGQGLQFLFEYFSETQRNKGNFPGRFSGRQFSNSRSEMNVSTLELGDSALYLCASSYRDGTTGELFFGEGSRLTVL.

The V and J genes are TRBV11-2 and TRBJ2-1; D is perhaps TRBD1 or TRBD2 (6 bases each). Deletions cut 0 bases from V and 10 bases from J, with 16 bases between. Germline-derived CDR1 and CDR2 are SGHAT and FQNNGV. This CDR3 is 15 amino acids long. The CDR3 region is CASSLEASLGGEQFF. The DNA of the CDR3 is TGTGCCAGCAGCTTAGAGGCTAGCTTGGGGGGCGAGCAGTTCTTC.

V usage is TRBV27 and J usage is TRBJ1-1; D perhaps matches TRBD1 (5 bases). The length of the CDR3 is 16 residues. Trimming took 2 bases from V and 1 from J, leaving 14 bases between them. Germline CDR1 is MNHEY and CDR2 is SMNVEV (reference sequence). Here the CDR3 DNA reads TGTGCCAGCAGTTTAGGGGGATGGACATCGAACACTGAAGCTTTCTTT. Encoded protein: CASSLGGWTSNTEAFF.

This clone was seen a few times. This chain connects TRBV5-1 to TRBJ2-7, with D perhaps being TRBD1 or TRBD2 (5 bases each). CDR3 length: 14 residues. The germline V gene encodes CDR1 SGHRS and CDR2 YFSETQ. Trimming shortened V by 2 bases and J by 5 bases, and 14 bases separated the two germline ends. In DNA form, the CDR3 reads TGCGCCAGCAGCTTCGCAGGGAATAGCGACGAGCAGTACTTC. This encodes CASSFAGNSDEQYF.

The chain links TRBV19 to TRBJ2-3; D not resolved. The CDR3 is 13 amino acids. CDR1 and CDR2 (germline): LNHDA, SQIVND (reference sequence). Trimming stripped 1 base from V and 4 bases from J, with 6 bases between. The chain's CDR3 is CASSIGGADTQYF. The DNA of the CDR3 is TGTGCCAGTAGTATAGGTGGGGCAGATACGCAGTATTTT. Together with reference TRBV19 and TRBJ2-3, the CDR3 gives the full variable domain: DGGITQSPKYLFRKEGQNVTLSCEQNLNHDAMYWYRQDPGQGLRLIYYSQIVNDFQKGDIAEGYSVSREKKESFPLTVTSAQKNPTAFYLCASSIGGADTQYFGPGTRLTVL.

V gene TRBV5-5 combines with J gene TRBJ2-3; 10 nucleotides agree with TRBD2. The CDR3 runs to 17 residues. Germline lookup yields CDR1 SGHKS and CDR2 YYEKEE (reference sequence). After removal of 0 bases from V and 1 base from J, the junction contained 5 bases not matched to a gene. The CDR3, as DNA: TGTGCCAGCAGCTTGGTGCCTAGCGGGAGCGGCACAGATACGCAGTATTTT. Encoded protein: CASSLVPSGSGTDTQYF.

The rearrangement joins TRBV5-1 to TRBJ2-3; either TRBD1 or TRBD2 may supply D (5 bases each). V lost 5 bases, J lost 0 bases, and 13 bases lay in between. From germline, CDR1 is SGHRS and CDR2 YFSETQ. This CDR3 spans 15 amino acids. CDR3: CASRRGGQSTDTQYF. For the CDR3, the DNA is TGCGCCAGCAGGAGGGGTGGGCAGAGCACAGATACGCAGTATTTT.

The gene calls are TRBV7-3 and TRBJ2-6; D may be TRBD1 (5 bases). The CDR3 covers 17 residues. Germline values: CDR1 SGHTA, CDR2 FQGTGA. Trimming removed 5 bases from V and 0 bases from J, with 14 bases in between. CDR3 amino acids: CASSRGSVGSGANVLTF. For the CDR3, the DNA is TGTGCCAGCAGCAGGGGCTCGGTTGGCTCTGGGGCCAACGTCCTGACTTTC. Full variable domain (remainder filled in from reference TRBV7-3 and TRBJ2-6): GAGVSQTPSNKVTEKGKYVELRCDPISGHTALYWYRQSLGQGPEFLIYFQGTGAADDSGLPNDRFFAVRPEGSVSTLKIQRTERGDSAVYLCASSRGSVGSGANVLTFGAGSRLTVL.

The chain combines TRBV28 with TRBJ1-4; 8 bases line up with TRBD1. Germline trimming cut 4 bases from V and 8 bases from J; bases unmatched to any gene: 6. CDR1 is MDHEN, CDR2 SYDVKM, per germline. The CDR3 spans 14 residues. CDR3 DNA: TGTGCCAGCAGTTCCACAGGGGGTGGGGAAAAACTGTTTTTT. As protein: CASSSTGGGEKLFF.

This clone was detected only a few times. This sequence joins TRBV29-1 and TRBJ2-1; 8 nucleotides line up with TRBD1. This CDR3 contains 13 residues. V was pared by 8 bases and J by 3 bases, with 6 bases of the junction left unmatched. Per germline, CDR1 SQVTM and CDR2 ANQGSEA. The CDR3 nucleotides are TGCAGCTCCGGACAGGGTCACTACAATGAGCAGTTCTTC. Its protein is CSSGQGHYNEQFF.

The CDR3 DNA reads TGTGCCAGCAGTGACGGACTAGCGGCCAAAAACGAGGATACGCAGTATTTT. This gives the protein CASSDGLAAKNEDTQYF. The chain carries TRBV25-1 and TRBJ2-3; TRBD2 matches 10 bases. From germline, CDR1 is MGHDK and CDR2 SYGVNS. After removal of 3 bases from V and 6 bases from J, the junction contained 12 bases not matched to a gene. The CDR3 runs to 17 residues.

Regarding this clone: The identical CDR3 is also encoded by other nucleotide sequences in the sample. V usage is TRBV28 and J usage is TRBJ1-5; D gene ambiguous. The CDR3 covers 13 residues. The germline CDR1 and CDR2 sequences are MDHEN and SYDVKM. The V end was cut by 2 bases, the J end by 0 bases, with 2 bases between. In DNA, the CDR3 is TGTGCCAGCAGTTTACCTAGCAATCAGCCCCAGCATTTT. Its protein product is CASSLPSNQPQHF.

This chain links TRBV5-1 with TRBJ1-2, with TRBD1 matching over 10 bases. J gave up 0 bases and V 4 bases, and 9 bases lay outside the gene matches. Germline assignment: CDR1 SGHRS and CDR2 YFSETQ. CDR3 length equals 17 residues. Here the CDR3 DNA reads TGCGCCAGCAGCATGGGACAGGGGATACCTACTAACTATGGCTACACCTTC. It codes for CASSMGQGIPTNYGYTF.

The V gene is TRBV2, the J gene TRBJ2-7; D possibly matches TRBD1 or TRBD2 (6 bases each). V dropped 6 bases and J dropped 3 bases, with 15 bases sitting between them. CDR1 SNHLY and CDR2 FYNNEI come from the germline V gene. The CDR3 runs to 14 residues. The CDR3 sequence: CASRGGLGNYEQYF. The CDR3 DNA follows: TGTGCCAGCAGAGGGGGACTGGGAAACTACGAGCAGTACTTC.

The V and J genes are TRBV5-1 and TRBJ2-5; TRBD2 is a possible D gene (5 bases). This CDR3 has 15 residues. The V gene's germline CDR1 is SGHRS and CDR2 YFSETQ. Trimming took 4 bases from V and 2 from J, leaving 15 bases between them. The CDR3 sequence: CASSRLGSEQETQYF. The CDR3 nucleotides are TGCGCCAGCAGCCGGCTGGGGAGCGAACAAGAGACCCAGTACTTC.

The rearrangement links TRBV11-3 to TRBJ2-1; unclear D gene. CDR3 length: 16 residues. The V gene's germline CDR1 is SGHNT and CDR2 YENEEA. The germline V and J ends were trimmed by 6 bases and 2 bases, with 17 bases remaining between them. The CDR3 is CASSRDLVGAYNEQFF. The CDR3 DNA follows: TGTGCCAGCAGTCGCGACTTAGTCGGAGCCTACAATGAGCAGTTCTTC. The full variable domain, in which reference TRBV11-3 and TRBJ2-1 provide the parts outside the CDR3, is EAGVVQSPRYKIIEKKQPVAFWCNPISGHNTLYWYLQNLGQGPELLIRYENEEAVDDSQLPKDRFSAERLKGVDSTLKIQPAELGDSAVYLCASSRDLVGAYNEQFFGPGTRLTVL.

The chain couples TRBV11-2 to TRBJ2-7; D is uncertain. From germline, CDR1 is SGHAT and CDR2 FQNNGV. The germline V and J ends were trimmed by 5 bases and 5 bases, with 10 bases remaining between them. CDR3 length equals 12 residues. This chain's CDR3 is CASSNRAHEQYF. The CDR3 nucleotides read TGTGCCAGCAGCAACCGGGCGCACGAGCAGTACTTC.

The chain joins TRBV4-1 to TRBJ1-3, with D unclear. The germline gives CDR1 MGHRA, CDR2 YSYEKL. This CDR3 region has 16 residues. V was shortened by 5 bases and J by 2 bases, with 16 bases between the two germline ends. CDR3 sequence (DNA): TGCGCCAGCAGCTTCGACTTCCTCGGGACTGGAAACACCATATATTTT. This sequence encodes CASSFDFLGTGNTIYF.

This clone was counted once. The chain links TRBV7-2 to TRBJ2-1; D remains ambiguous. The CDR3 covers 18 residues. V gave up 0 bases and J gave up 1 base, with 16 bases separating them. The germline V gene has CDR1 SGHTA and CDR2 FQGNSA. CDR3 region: CASSLAAPGRSSYNEQFF. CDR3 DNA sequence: TGTGCCAGCAGCTTAGCAGCTCCTGGCAGGTCTTCCTACAATGAGCAGTTCTTC.

The CDR3 loop is CASSVRTAQETQYF. CDR3 DNA: TGTGCCAGCAGTGTCAGGACAGCTCAAGAGACCCAGTACTTC. This sequence joins TRBV6-1 and TRBJ2-5; D perhaps matches TRBD1 (6 bases). V was trimmed by 4 bases and J by 2 bases, leaving 11 bases between them. Germline V lookup: CDR1 MNHNS, CDR2 SASEGT. This CDR3 has 14 amino acids.

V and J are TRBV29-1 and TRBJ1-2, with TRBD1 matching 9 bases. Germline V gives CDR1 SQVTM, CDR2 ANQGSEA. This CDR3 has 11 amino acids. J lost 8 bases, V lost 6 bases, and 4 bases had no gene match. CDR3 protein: CSVRTGEGYTF. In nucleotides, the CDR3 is TGCAGCGTCCGGACAGGGGAGGGCTACACCTTC.

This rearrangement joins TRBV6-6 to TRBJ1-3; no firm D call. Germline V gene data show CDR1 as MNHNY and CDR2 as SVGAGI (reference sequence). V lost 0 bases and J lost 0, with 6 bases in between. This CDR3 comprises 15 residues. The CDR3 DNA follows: TGTGCCAGCAGTTACTCGAATCCCTCTGGAAACACCATATATTTT. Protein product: CASSYSNPSGNTIYF.

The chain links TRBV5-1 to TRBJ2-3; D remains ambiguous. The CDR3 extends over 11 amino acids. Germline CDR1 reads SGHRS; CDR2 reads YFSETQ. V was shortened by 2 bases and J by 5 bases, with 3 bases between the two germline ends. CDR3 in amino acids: CASSFLDTQYF. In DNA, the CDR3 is TGCGCCAGCAGCTTCTTAGATACGCAGTATTTT.

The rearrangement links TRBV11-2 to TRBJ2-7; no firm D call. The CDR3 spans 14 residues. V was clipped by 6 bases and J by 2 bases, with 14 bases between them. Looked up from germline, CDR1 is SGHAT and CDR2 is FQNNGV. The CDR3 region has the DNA TGTGCCAGCAGTCGGACCACGACCGCCTACGAGCAGTACTTC. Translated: CASSRTTTAYEQYF.

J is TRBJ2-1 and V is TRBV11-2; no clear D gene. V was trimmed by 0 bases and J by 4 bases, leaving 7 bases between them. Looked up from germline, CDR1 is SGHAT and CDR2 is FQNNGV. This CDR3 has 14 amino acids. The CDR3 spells CASSLEDGYNEQFF. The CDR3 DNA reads TGTGCCAGCAGCTTAGAAGACGGTTACAATGAGCAGTTCTTC.

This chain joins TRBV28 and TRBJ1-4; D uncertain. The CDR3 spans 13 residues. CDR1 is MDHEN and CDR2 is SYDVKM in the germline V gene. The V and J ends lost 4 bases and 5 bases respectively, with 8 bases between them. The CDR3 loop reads CASSYTNNEKLFF. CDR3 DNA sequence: TGTGCCAGCAGTTACACAAACAATGAAAAACTGTTTTTT. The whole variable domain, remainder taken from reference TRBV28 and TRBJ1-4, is DVKVTQSSRYLVKRTGEKVFLECVQDMDHENMFWYRQDPGLGLRLIYFSYDVKMKEKGDIPEGYSVSREKKERFSLILESASTNQTSMYLCASSYTNNEKLFFGSGTQLSVL.

CDR3 region: CASSYSFGGAYEQYF. In nucleotides, the CDR3 is TGTGCCAGCAGTTACTCTTTCGGGGGCGCCTACGAGCAGTACTTC. This chain links TRBV6-5 with TRBJ2-7; D may correspond to TRBD1 or TRBD2 (6 bases each). Per germline, CDR1 MNHEY and CDR2 SVGAGI. CDR3 length equals 15 residues. Trimming took 0 bases from V and 2 from J, leaving 11 bases between them.

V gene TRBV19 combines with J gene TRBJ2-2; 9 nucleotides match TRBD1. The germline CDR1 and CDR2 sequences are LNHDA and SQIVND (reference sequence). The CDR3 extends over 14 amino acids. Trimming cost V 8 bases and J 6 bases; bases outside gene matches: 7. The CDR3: CASRPQGAAGELFF. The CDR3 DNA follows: TGTGCCAGTCGCCCACAGGGGGCCGCCGGGGAGCTGTTTTTT. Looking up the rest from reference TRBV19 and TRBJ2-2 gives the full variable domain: DGGITQSPKYLFRKEGQNVTLSCEQNLNHDAMYWYRQDPGQGLRLIYYSQIVNDFQKGDIAEGYSVSREKKESFPLTVTSAQKNPTAFYLCASRPQGAAGELFFGEGSRLTVL.

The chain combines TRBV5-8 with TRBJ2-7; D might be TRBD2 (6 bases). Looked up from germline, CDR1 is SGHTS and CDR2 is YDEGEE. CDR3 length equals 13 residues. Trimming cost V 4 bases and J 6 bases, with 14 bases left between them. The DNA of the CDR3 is TGTGCCAGCAGCCTCGCTCGGGGGAGCGAGCAGTACTTC. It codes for CASSLARGSEQYF.